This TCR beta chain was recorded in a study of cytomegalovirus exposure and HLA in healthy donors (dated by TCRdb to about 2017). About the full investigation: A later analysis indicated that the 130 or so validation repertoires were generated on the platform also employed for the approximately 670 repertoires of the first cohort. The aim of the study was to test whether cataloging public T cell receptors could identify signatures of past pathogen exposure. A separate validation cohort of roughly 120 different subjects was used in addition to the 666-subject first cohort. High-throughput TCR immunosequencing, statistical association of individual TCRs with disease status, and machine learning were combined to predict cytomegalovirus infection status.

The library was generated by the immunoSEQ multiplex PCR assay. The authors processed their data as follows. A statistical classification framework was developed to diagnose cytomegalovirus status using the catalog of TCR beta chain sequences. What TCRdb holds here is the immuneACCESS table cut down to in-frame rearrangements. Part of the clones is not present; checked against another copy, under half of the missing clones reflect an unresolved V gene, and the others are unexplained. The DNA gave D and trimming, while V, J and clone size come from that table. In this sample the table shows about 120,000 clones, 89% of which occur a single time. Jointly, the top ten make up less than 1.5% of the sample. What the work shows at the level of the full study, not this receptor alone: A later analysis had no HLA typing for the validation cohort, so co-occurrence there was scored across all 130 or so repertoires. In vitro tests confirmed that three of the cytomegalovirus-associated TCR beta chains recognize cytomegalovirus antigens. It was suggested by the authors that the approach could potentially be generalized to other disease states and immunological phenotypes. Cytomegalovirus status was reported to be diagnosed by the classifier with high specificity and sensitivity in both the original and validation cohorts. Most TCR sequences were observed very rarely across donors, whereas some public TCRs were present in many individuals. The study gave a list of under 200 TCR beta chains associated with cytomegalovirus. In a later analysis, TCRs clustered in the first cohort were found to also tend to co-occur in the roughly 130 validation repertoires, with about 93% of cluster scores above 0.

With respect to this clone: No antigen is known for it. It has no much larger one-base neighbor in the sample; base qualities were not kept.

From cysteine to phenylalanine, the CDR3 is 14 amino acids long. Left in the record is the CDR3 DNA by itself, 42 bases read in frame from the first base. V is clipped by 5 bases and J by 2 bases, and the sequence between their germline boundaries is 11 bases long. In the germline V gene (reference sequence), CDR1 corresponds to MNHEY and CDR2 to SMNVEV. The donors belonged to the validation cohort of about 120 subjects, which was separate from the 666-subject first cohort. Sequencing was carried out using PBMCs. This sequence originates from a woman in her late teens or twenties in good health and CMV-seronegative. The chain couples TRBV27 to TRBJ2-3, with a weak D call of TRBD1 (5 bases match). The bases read TGTGCCAGCAGTCAACAGGTAGCCACAGATACGCAGTATTTT. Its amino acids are CASSQQVATDTQYF.